This TCR beta chain appears in the sequencing data of a study of cytomegalovirus exposure and HLA in healthy donors. It was with 60 Vbeta and 13 Jbeta primers that the PCR ran. The table came from immunoSEQ multiplex PCR; TCRdb's copy has only in-frame clones and leaves some out. The data show tens of thousands of clones, and the top ten clones hold 1.5% to 2%. The CDR3 is 16 residues long. Germline V gene lookup returns CDR1 SGHDT and CDR2 YYEEEE. V lost 4 bases and J lost 1; bases outside the gene matches: 10. The clonotype comes from a woman in her 30s in good health and CMV-seronegative. Sequencing was performed on PBMCs. The rearrangement links TRBV5-6 to TRBJ2-5; 7 nucleotides line up with TRBD1. The CDR3 DNA sequence: TGTGCCAGCAGCCCCCCGTGGACAGGCTCCCAAGAGACCCAGTACTTC. Its protein is CASSPPWTGSQETQYF.